This TCR beta chain was sequenced during a study of cytomegalovirus exposure and HLA in healthy donors. Whole-study results and caveats: Rare TCR sequences dominated, though some public TCRs recurred in many donors. Per a prior analysis, the majority of TCR beta V segments were productive roughly 87% or roughly 30% of the time.

Germline values: CDR1 SGHVS, CDR2 FQNEAQ. This CDR3 has 18 amino acids. Unmatched junction bases numbered 13, after V lost 2 bases and J lost 6 bases. About this clone: The target antigen is unknown.

In the PCR, 60 Vbeta and 13 Jbeta primers were used. The method was immunoSEQ multiplex PCR; TCRdb's version includes in-frame clones alone and lacks a portion of them. The sample totals around 140,000 clones; its top ten clones hold about 1.5%. This receptor was identified in a woman aged 35 to 49 in good health and CMV-seropositive. The genes are TRBV7-8 and TRBJ1-5, with 10 nucleotides matching TRBD1. Sequenced material: PBMCs. CDR3 nucleotides: TGTGCCAGCAGCTTAAGGGGGGACAGGGGAGAAAGAGTTCAGCCCCAGCATTTT. Its translation is CASSLRGDRGERVQPQHF.